The rows below give T cell receptor beta chains drawn from one sample of a study of blood T cell repertoires in COVID-19. This table comes from immunoSEQ multiplex PCR, and its TCRdb copy is limited to in-frame clones, with some not included. The sample lists about 50,000 clones, 78% occurring once. The specimen was PBMCs or T cells enriched from blood (not recorded which). The receptor set was obtained from a woman aged 50 to 65 with acute COVID-19. CDR3s include the opening cysteine and the closing phenylalanine or tryptophan. Fields, in order: D gene, V gene, J gene, clone size, CDR3 DNA, CDR3 protein. The D gene is left open where the match is weak. A clone size is listed for some rows: how often the clone was seen (once, few, many), or a class if it is expanded.

d_call: TRBD1; v_call: TRBV7-8; j_call: TRBJ1-5; clone_size: NA; cdr3_nt: TGTGCCAGCAGCCCCAGGGGGCGCGGGAGCAATCAGCCCCAGCATTTT; cdr3_aa: CASSPRGRGSNQPQHF
d_call: NA; v_call: TRBV6-5; j_call: TRBJ1-6; clone_size: few; cdr3_nt: TGTGCCAGCAGTTCGTTACCGGGGGTTGTTTCACCCCTCCACTTT; cdr3_aa: CASSSLPGVVSPLHF
d_call: NA; v_call: TRBV9; j_call: TRBJ2-1; clone_size: NA; cdr3_nt: TGTGCCAGCAGCGTAGCTCAGTACAATGAGCAGTTCTTC; cdr3_aa: CASSVAQYNEQFF
d_call: NA; v_call: TRBV7-9; j_call: TRBJ2-7; clone_size: once; cdr3_nt: TGTGCCAGCAGCTTGGGCAGGGGAGTATACGAGCAGTACTTC; cdr3_aa: CASSLGRGVYEQYF
d_call: TRBD1; v_call: TRBV6-5; j_call: TRBJ1-2; clone_size: NA; cdr3_nt: TGTGCCAGCAGACGCCTTGGGACAGGGGTTGGTGGCTACACCTTC; cdr3_aa: CASRRLGTGVGGYTF
d_call: TRBD1; v_call: TRBV19; j_call: TRBJ1-5; clone_size: NA; cdr3_nt: TGTGCCAGTAGTATGGTGGACAGGGGTAATCAGCCCCAGCATTTT; cdr3_aa: CASSMVDRGNQPQHF
d_call: TRBD1; v_call: TRBV6-5; j_call: TRBJ1-2; clone_size: NA; cdr3_nt: TGTGCCAGCACGTCCTCGTGGAGACAGGGATGGGGCTACACCTTC; cdr3_aa: CASTSSWRQGWGYTF
d_call: NA; v_call: TRBV6-1; j_call: TRBJ1-3; clone_size: once; cdr3_nt: TGTGCCAGCAGTGACCAGGGGCTTCACGGGGACACCATATATTTT; cdr3_aa: CASSDQGLHGDTIYF
d_call: NA; v_call: TRBV25-1; j_call: TRBJ2-5; clone_size: NA; cdr3_nt: TGTGCCAGCAGTGAACCACTCGGACAGCACCAAGAGACCCAGTACTTC; cdr3_aa: CASSEPLGQHQETQYF
d_call: NA; v_call: TRBV11-2; j_call: TRBJ1-5; clone_size: NA; cdr3_nt: TGTGCCAGCAGCCGAATGACAGGCCAGCCCCAGCATTTT; cdr3_aa: CASSRMTGQPQHF
d_call: NA; v_call: TRBV5-1; j_call: TRBJ1-1; clone_size: NA; cdr3_nt: TGCGCCAGCAGCTTGTTTGCAGGGAACACTGAAGCTTTCTTT; cdr3_aa: CASSLFAGNTEAFF
d_call: TRBD1; v_call: TRBV5-1; j_call: TRBJ1-2; clone_size: NA; cdr3_nt: TGCGCCAGCAGCTTGACAGGGGCGGAAACCTATGGCTACACCTTC; cdr3_aa: CASSLTGAETYGYTF
d_call: NA; v_call: TRBV19; j_call: TRBJ1-4; clone_size: NA; cdr3_nt: TGTGCCAGTAGCCCCAGGACAACTGAAAAACTGTTTTTT; cdr3_aa: CASSPRTTEKLFF
d_call: TRBD1; v_call: TRBV28; j_call: TRBJ1-2; clone_size: NA; cdr3_nt: TGTGCCAGTCACGTAGGGGACAGAAGTCACTATGGCTACACCTTC; cdr3_aa: CASHVGDRSHYGYTF
d_call: TRBD1; v_call: TRBV19; j_call: TRBJ1-2; clone_size: NA; cdr3_nt: TGTGCCAGTAGTATTATGTTAAAGGACAGGGGATTTAACTATGGCTACACCTTC; cdr3_aa: CASSIMLKDRGFNYGYTF
d_call: TRBD2; v_call: TRBV4-2; j_call: TRBJ2-3; clone_size: NA; cdr3_nt: TGTGCCAGCAGCCAAGGTTGGCTAGCGGGGGGCACAGATACGCAGTATTTT; cdr3_aa: CASSQGWLAGGTDTQYF
d_call: TRBD2; v_call: TRBV7-9; j_call: TRBJ2-5; clone_size: NA; cdr3_nt: TGTGCCAGCAGCATCTCAGCGGGGTCGGAGACCCAGTACTTC; cdr3_aa: CASSISAGSETQYF
d_call: NA; v_call: TRBV29-1; j_call: TRBJ2-3; clone_size: NA; cdr3_nt: TGCAGCGTTGATAAATTGGGGGGAGTTCGGGCAGATACGCAGTATTTT; cdr3_aa: CSVDKLGGVRADTQYF
d_call: TRBD1; v_call: TRBV28; j_call: TRBJ2-7; clone_size: NA; cdr3_nt: TGTGCCAGCCTAAATACAGGGGCCCACGAGCAGTACTTC; cdr3_aa: CASLNTGAHEQYF
d_call: TRBD1; v_call: TRBV5-5; j_call: TRBJ1-2; clone_size: NA; cdr3_nt: TGTGCCAGCAGCGTCCGACAGGGGGCGCTTCGGAAAGGCTACACCTTC; cdr3_aa: CASSVRQGALRKGYTF
d_call: NA; v_call: TRBV7-3; j_call: TRBJ2-1; clone_size: NA; cdr3_nt: TGTGCCAGCAGCTGGGGGCCCAGCTCCTACAATGAGCAGTTCTTC; cdr3_aa: CASSWGPSSYNEQFF
d_call: TRBD1; v_call: TRBV11-3; j_call: TRBJ1-4; clone_size: few; cdr3_nt: TGTGCCAGCAGCCCGGGACAGGGGCGGCAAGGACTGTTTTTT; cdr3_aa: CASSPGQGRQGLFF
d_call: NA; v_call: TRBV5-6; j_call: TRBJ1-4; clone_size: few; cdr3_nt: TGTGCCAGCAGCCTTACCAGGTTAAGTACAAATGAAAAACTGTTTTTT; cdr3_aa: CASSLTRLSTNEKLFF
d_call: NA; v_call: TRBV28; j_call: TRBJ1-2; clone_size: NA; cdr3_nt: TGTGCCAGCAGCCTACCCGGGGGGGGTAACTATGGCTACACCTTC; cdr3_aa: CASSLPGGGNYGYTF
d_call: NA; v_call: TRBV21-1; j_call: TRBJ2-7; clone_size: NA; cdr3_nt: TGTGCCAGCAGCATCGCCCCGGGACAGGGATCCTACGAGCAGTACTTC; cdr3_aa: CASSIAPGQGSYEQYF
d_call: TRBD1; v_call: TRBV10-1; j_call: TRBJ1-2; clone_size: NA; cdr3_nt: TGCGCCAGCAACCTCGCAGGGGGCTCTGGCTACACCTTC; cdr3_aa: CASNLAGGSGYTF
d_call: NA; v_call: TRBV7-6; j_call: TRBJ1-3; clone_size: NA; cdr3_nt: TGTGCCAGCAGCTTAAGTCCCACGTCGAGCTCTGGAAACACCATATATTTT; cdr3_aa: CASSLSPTSSSGNTIYF
d_call: NA; v_call: TRBV3-1/TRBV3-2; j_call: TRBJ2-7; clone_size: NA; cdr3_nt: TGTGCCAGCAGCCGCGCGGGGCCCTACGAGCAGTACTTC; cdr3_aa: CASSRAGPYEQYF
d_call: TRBD1; v_call: TRBV12-3/TRBV12-4; j_call: TRBJ1-5; clone_size: NA; cdr3_nt: TGTGCCAGCAGTACCACAGGGGATCAGCCCCAGCATTTT; cdr3_aa: CASSTTGDQPQHF
d_call: NA; v_call: TRBV5-1; j_call: TRBJ1-2; clone_size: NA; cdr3_nt: TGCGCCAGCAGCCTTGCGTCGTATGGCTACACCTTC; cdr3_aa: CASSLASYGYTF
d_call: NA; v_call: TRBV3-1/TRBV3-2; j_call: TRBJ2-3; clone_size: once; cdr3_nt: TGTGCCAGCAGCCAAGCACCGGGGAGCACAGATACGCAGTATTTT; cdr3_aa: CASSQAPGSTDTQYF
d_call: NA; v_call: TRBV28; j_call: TRBJ1-1; clone_size: NA; cdr3_nt: TGTGCCAGCAGTTTGGGATGGGGGGACACTGAAGCTTTCTTT; cdr3_aa: CASSLGWGDTEAFF
d_call: TRBD2; v_call: TRBV4-1; j_call: TRBJ2-5; clone_size: NA; cdr3_nt: TGCGCCAGCGGCACCGGGACTAGCGTACAAGAGACCCAGTACTTC; cdr3_aa: CASGTGTSVQETQYF
d_call: TRBD1; v_call: TRBV5-5; j_call: TRBJ1-5; clone_size: once; cdr3_nt: TGTGCCAGCAGCTTAACAGGGGGGATTCAGCCCCAGCATTTT; cdr3_aa: CASSLTGGIQPQHF
d_call: NA; v_call: TRBV5-5; j_call: TRBJ2-4; clone_size: NA; cdr3_nt: TGTGCCAGCAGCTTGGATGGCTTCCTAGCCAAAAACATTCAGTACTTC; cdr3_aa: CASSLDGFLAKNIQYF
d_call: TRBD2; v_call: TRBV7-2; j_call: TRBJ2-3; clone_size: NA; cdr3_nt: TGTGCCAGCAGCTTGGTAGGCGGGGGGGCAGATACGCAGTATTTT; cdr3_aa: CASSLVGGGADTQYF
d_call: TRBD1; v_call: TRBV19; j_call: TRBJ2-7; clone_size: NA; cdr3_nt: TGTGCCAGCAACGACAGGGGGGAGCAGTACTTC; cdr3_aa: CASNDRGEQYF
d_call: TRBD1; v_call: TRBV3-1/TRBV3-2; j_call: TRBJ1-1; clone_size: NA; cdr3_nt: TGTGCCAGCAGCCAAGTACAGGGGTTCGCTTTCTTT; cdr3_aa: CASSQVQGFAFF
d_call: TRBD1; v_call: TRBV11-2; j_call: TRBJ1-2; clone_size: NA; cdr3_nt: TGTGCCAGCAGCTTAGCGGGACAGGGGCTTTATGGCTACACCTTC; cdr3_aa: CASSLAGQGLYGYTF
d_call: NA; v_call: TRBV10-3; j_call: TRBJ1-1; clone_size: NA; cdr3_nt: TGTGCCATCAGTGGAGGCGATAACATCGGTGGGTCGGCTTTCTTT; cdr3_aa: CAISGGDNIGGSAFF
d_call: NA; v_call: TRBV6-5; j_call: TRBJ2-2; clone_size: NA; cdr3_nt: TGTGCCAGCAGTTATCCCCGGGGGGCGCGCACCGGGGAGCTGTTTTTT; cdr3_aa: CASSYPRGARTGELFF
d_call: NA; v_call: TRBV5-4; j_call: TRBJ1-3; clone_size: NA; cdr3_nt: TGTGCCAGCAGCTTACAGGGCGGAAACACCATATATTTT; cdr3_aa: CASSLQGGNTIYF